The present entry profiles one TCR beta chain with its context. Its antigen is unknown. The sample belongs to a study of cytomegalovirus exposure and HLA in healthy donors. Overall study results and limits: Researchers catalogued around 150 TCR beta chains as cytomegalovirus-associated. Earlier findings revealed that most TCR beta V segments proved productive either about 90% or about 30% of the time. In a later analysis, about 17,000 TCR beta sequences were associated with HLA alleles at 0.05 false discovery rate.

Germline-derived CDR1 and CDR2 are SGDLS and YYNGEE. The CDR3 has 16 residues. Trimming left V 0 bases short and J 1 base short, with 10 bases between. Primers: 60 Vbeta forward and 13 Jbeta reverse. Libraries were prepared by immunoSEQ multiplex PCR; TCRdb keeps only in-frame clonotypes and omits some of them. The sample includes some 250,000 clones, 82% of them seen just once. Healthy bone marrow donors made up the cohort. The gene calls are TRBV9 and TRBJ2-2, with D maybe TRBD2 (6 bases). The specimen sequenced was PBMCs. The receptor was derived from a woman aged 40 to 50 in good health and CMV-seropositive. CDR3 nucleotides: TGTGCCAGCAGCGTAGGGGCTAGCGTGAACACCGGGGAGCTGTTTTTT. It specifies CASSVGASVNTGELFF.